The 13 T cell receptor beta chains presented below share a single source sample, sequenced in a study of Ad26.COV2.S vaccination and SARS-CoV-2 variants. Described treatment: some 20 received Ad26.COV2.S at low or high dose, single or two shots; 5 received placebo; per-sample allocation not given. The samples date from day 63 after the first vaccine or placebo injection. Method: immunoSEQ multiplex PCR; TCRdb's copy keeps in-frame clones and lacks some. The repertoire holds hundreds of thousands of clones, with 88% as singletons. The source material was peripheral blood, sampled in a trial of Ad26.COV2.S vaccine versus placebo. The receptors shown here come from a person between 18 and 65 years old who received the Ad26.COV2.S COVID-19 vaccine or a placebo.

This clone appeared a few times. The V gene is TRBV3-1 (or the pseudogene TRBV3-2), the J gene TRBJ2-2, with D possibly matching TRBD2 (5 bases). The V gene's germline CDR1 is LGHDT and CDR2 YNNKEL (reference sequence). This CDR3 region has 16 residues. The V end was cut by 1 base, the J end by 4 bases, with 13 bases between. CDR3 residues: CASSQAPMTTTGELFF. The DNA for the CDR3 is TGTGCCAGCAGCCAAGCACCCATGACTACCACCGGGGAGCTGTTTTTT.

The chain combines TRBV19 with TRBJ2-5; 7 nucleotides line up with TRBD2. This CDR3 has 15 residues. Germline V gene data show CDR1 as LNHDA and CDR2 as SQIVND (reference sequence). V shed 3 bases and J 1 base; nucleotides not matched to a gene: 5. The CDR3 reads CASSIGGVFQETQYF. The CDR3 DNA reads TGTGCCAGTAGTATTGGGGGGGTATTCCAAGAGACCCAGTACTTC.

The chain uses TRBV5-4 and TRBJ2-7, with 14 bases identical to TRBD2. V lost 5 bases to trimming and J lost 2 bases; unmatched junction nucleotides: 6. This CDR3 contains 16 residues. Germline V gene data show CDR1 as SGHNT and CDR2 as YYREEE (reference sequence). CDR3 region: CASSYGTSGGTYEQYF. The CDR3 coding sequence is TGTGCCAGCAGTTACGGGACTAGCGGGGGAACCTACGAGCAGTACTTC.

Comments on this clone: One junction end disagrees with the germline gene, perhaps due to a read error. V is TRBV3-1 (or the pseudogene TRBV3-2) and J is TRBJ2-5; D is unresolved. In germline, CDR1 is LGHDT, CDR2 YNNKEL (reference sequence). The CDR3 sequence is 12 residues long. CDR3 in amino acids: CASRLGTGEQYF. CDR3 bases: TGCGCCAGCAGACTCGGCACGGGTGAGCAGTACTTC.

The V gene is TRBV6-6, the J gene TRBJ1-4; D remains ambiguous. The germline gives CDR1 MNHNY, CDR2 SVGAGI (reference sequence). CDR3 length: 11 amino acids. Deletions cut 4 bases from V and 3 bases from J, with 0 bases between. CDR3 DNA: TGTGCCAGCAGTTCTAATGAAAAACTGTTTTTT. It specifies CASSSNEKLFF.

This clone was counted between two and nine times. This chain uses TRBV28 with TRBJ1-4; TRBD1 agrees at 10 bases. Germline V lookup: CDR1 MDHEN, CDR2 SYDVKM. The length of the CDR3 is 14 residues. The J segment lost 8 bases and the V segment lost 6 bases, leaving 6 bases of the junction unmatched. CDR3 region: CASRLGTGAEKLFF. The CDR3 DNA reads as TGTGCCAGCAGGCTCGGGACAGGGGCCGAAAAACTGTTTTTT.

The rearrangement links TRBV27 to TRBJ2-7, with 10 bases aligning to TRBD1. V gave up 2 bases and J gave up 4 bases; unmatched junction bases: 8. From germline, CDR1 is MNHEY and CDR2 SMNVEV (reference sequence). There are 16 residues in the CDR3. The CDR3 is CASSLGPGQGMYEQYF. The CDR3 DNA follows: TGTGCCAGCAGTTTAGGTCCGGGACAGGGGATGTACGAGCAGTACTTC.

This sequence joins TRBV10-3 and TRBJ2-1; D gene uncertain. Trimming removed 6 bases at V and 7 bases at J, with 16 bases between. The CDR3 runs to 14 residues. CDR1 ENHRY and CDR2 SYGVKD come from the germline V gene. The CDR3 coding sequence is TGTGCCATCAGGGCTGCCCCTATGGTAAATGAGCAGTTCTTC. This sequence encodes CAIRAAPMVNEQFF.

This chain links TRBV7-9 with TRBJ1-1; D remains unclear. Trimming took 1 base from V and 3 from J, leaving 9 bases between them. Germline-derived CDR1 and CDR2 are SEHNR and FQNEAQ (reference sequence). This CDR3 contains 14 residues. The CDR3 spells CASSLGASYTEAFF. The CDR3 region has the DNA TGTGCCAGCAGCTTAGGGGCCAGCTACACTGAAGCTTTCTTT. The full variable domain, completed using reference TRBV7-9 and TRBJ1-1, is DTGVSQNPRHKITKRGQNVTFRCDPISEHNRLYWYRQTLGQGPEFLTYFQNEAQLEKSRLLSDRFSAERPKGSFSTLEIQRTEQGDSAMYLCASSLGASYTEAFFGQGTRLTVV.

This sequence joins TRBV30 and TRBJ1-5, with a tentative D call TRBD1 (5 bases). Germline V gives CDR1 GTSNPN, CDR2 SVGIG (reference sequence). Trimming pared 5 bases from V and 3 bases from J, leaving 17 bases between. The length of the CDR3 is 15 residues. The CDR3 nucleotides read TGTGCCTGGCAAATCGCAGGGTATCCCAATCAGCCCCAGCATTTT. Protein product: CAWQIAGYPNQPQHF.

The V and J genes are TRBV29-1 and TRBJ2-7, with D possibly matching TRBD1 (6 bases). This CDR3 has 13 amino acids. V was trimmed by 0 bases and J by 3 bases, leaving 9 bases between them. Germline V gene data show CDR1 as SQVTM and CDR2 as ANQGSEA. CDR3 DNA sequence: TGCAGCGTTGAAGACGCCAGGGGCTACGAGCAGTACTTC. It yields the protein CSVEDARGYEQYF.

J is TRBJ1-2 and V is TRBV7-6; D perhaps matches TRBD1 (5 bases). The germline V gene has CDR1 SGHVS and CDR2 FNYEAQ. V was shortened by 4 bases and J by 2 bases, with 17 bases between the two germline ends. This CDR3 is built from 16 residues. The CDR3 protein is CASSSRGEPRNYGYTF. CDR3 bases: TGTGCCAGCAGCTCCCGAGGGGAGCCTCGAAACTATGGCTACACCTTC.

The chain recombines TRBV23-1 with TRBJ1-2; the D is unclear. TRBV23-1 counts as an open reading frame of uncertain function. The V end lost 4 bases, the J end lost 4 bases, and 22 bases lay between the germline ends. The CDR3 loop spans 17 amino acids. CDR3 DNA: TGCGCCAGCAGTCGGGCCTCCCATCATCCGGGTTCCTATGGCTACACCTTC. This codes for CASSRASHHPGSYGYTF.